This T cell receptor beta chain was profiled in a study of shared clonotypes between healthy human individuals. Study conclusions and caveats: Larger estimated richness was generally seen in naive subsets than in memory subsets. Sharing of clonotypes among donors was expected to vary with sequencing depth.

The donors were all Caucasian adults (living in Nashville, Tennessee). In regard to this clone: What it binds is not known.

V was trimmed by 7 bases and J by 3 bases, leaving 14 bases between them. The length of the CDR3 is 13 residues. Germline V gives CDR1 SGDLS, CDR2 YYNGEE. Deep-level assay runs were performed. Method: immunoSEQ multiplex PCR; TCRdb's copy keeps in-frame clones and lacks some. The table has a few million clones, about 92% seen once. Sequencing was carried out using naive CD4+ T cells from PBMCs. Subset: CD45RA+ positively selected. This chain links TRBV9 with TRBJ2-7; maybe TRBD2 (6 bases). The receptor was derived from a man aged 18 to 29 in good health. Some clones in this sample may be carry-over from other donors' samples. The CDR3: CASGRDSYYEQYF. The CDR3 coding sequence is TGTGCCAGCGGCCGGGACTCTTACTACGAGCAGTACTTC.